The 20 T cell receptor beta chains in this list originate from one sample, sequenced in a study of OX40 agonist ivuxolimab in advanced cancers. The library was built by means of the immunoSEQ multiplex PCR assay. Held by TCRdb, this immuneACCESS table contains in-frame sequences only and omits some clones. Under half of the omission traces to an unresolved V gene where checked; the cause of the rest is unknown. Across this sample there are more than 65,000 clones, with roughly 84% seen only once. Of the sample, more than 0.6% is held by the ten largest clones. Sequenced here: CD4+ or CD8+ T cells sorted from blood, sampled in a trial of the OX40 agonist ivuxolimab. These TCRs come from an adult with an advanced solid tumor such as melanoma, head and neck, liver or kidney cancer.

This clone was counted once. The CDR3 sequence is CASMGERYTGELFF. The DNA of the CDR3 is TGTGCCAGCATGGGCGAGCGGTACACCGGGGAGCTGTTTTTT. V gene TRBV27 combines with J gene TRBJ2-2; D might be TRBD2 (5 bases). There are 14 residues in the CDR3. Germline V gene data show CDR1 as MNHEY and CDR2 as SMNVEV (reference sequence). Trimming shortened V by 7 bases and J by 3 bases, and 12 bases separated the two germline ends.

The chain carries TRBV7-6 and TRBJ1-1; no clear D. This CDR3 region has 15 residues. The germline V and J ends were trimmed by 9 bases and 0 bases, with 17 bases remaining between them. CDR1 is SGHVS, CDR2 FNYEAQ, per germline. The CDR3 bases are TGTGCCAGTGCACCCCGGAGAGGATTGAACACTGAAGCTTTCTTT. This translates into CASAPRRGLNTEAFF.

The rearrangement links TRBV19 to TRBJ2-1; 7 positions match TRBD2. Trimming removed 5 bases from V and 9 bases from J; junction bases left unmatched: 16. This CDR3 spans 16 amino acids. CDR1 and CDR2 from the germline V gene are LNHDA and SQIVND (reference sequence). CDR3 nucleotide sequence: TGTGCCAGTAGTCCCCGTTTCGTGGGGGGGTCGGGTGAGCAGTTCTTC. This sequence encodes CASSPRFVGGSGEQFF. The full variable domain, completed using reference TRBV19 and TRBJ2-1, is DGGITQSPKYLFRKEGQNVTLSCEQNLNHDAMYWYRQDPGQGLRLIYYSQIVNDFQKGDIAEGYSVSREKKESFPLTVTSAQKNPTAFYLCASSPRFVGGSGEQFFGPGTRLTVL.

The chain combines TRBV6-1 with TRBJ2-3; D gene uncertain. Germline CDR1 reads MNHNS; CDR2 reads SASEGT. The CDR3 totals 13 residues. Trimming stripped 6 bases from V and 0 bases from J, with 7 bases between. The chain's CDR3 is CASRRMSTDTQYF. CDR3 nucleotide sequence: TGTGCCAGCAGGCGTATGAGCACAGATACGCAGTATTTT.

The rearrangement joins TRBV30 to TRBJ1-1; 8 bases line up with TRBD1. Germline values: CDR1 GTSNPN, CDR2 SVGIG (reference sequence). This CDR3 spans 14 amino acids. Unmatched junction bases numbered 11, after V lost 1 base and J lost 10 bases. The CDR3 nucleotides are TGTGCCTGGAGTGCCGAGGACAGGGAGCGTGGAGCTTTCTTT. Its translation: CAWSAEDRERGAFF. Using reference TRBV30 and TRBJ1-1 for the parts outside the CDR3, the full variable domain is SQTIHQWPATLVQPVGSPLSLECTVEGTSNPNLYWYRQAAGRGLQLLFYSVGIGQISSEVPQNLSASRPQDRQFILSSKKLLLSDSGFYLCAWSAEDRERGAFFGQGTRLTVV.

Only one count was recorded for this clone. The chain uses TRBV9 and TRBJ1-4, with 8 bases matching TRBD1. V was clipped by 4 bases and J by 4 bases; unmatched bases: 6. The CDR3 spans 15 residues. Germline V gene sequence: CDR1 SGDLS, CDR2 YYNGEE. The CDR3 protein is CASSLRTGYNEKLFF. CDR3 in DNA: TGTGCCAGCAGCCTAAGGACAGGGTATAATGAAAAACTGTTTTTT.

In this sample, this clone turned up a few times. The chain carries TRBV4-1 and TRBJ1-2; D unresolved. Trimming took off 1 base at V and 2 bases at J, with 11 bases between the two ends. Germline loops: CDR1 MGHRA, CDR2 YSYEKL. This CDR3 is built from 15 residues. DNA of the CDR3: TGCGCCAGCAGCCAAGTTTTCGACATGAACTATGGCTACACCTTC. This encodes CASSQVFDMNYGYTF.

There are a few counts of this clone. This chain joins TRBV13 and TRBJ2-2; the D gene could be TRBD1 or TRBD2 (6 bases each). Germline CDR1 is PRHDT and CDR2 is FYEKMQ (reference sequence). The CDR3 is 16 residues long. Trimming shortened V by 7 bases and J by 3 bases, and 18 bases separated the two germline ends. Here the CDR3 reads CASTPRGVRYTGELFF. The CDR3 DNA reads as TGTGCCAGCACCCCAAGGGGGGTTCGGTACACCGGGGAGCTGTTTTTT.

V is TRBV6-6 and J is TRBJ2-7; D remains unclear. The CDR3 sequence is 13 residues long. V dropped 8 bases and J dropped 6 bases, with 17 bases sitting between them. Germline V gives CDR1 MNHNY, CDR2 SVGAGI (reference sequence). CDR3 coding DNA: TGTGCCAGCTCTAACGGGCGTGCAACCGAGCAGTACTTC. It yields the protein CASSNGRATEQYF.

This chain joins TRBV30 and TRBJ2-2, with a weak D call TRBD1 (5 bases). Germline V gives CDR1 GTSNPN, CDR2 SVGIG (reference sequence). This CDR3 is built from 14 residues. Trimming removed 1 base from V and 4 bases from J, with 10 bases in between. CDR3 sequence (DNA): TGTGCCTGGAGTGGGGCAGGGATCACCGGGGAGCTGTTTTTT. Protein product: CAWSGAGITGELFF. Complete variable domain (other parts from reference TRBV30 and TRBJ2-2): SQTIHQWPATLVQPVGSPLSLECTVEGTSNPNLYWYRQAAGRGLQLLFYSVGIGQISSEVPQNLSASRPQDRQFILSSKKLLLSDSGFYLCAWSGAGITGELFFGEGSRLTVL.

The V gene is TRBV7-3, the J gene TRBJ2-3, with D possibly TRBD2 on 6 matching bases. Trimming took 3 bases from V and 0 from J, leaving 16 bases between them. The CDR3 loop spans 17 amino acids. CDR1 is SGHTA, CDR2 FQGTGA, per germline. In DNA, the CDR3 is TGTGCCAGCAGCTTCGGTAGCGGAAGACCTAGCACAGATACGCAGTATTTT. This sequence encodes CASSFGSGRPSTDTQYF.

V and J are TRBV25-1 and TRBJ2-3, with D unresolved. The germline CDR1 and CDR2 sequences are MGHDK and SYGVNS. Trimming left V 3 bases short and J 1 base short, with 5 bases between. The CDR3 covers 13 residues. CDR3 region: CASSDVGTDTQYF. DNA for the CDR3: TGTGCCAGCAGTGACGTCGGCACAGATACGCAGTATTTT.

The chain has TRBV6-6 and TRBJ2-7; perhaps TRBD1 as D (5 bases). The ends were cut back, 2 bases at V and 4 bases at J, with 9 bases in the middle. This CDR3 has 13 residues. Germline V CDR1 and CDR2: MNHNY, SVGAGI (reference sequence). The CDR3 here is CASSYQGPYEQYF. In DNA form, the CDR3 reads TGTGCCAGCAGTTACCAGGGCCCGTACGAGCAGTACTTC.

This clone was recorded a few times. The chain has TRBV7-2 and TRBJ1-1, with D unresolved. This CDR3 is built from 13 residues. The ends were cut back, 5 bases at V and 4 bases at J, with 11 bases in the middle. CDR1 and CDR2 (germline): SGHTA, FQGNSA. This CDR3 is CASSQPTRTEAFF. The CDR3 coding sequence is TGTGCCAGCAGCCAACCAACGCGCACTGAAGCTTTCTTT.

The chain couples TRBV19 to TRBJ2-2, with TRBD1 as a possible D gene (6 bases). The CDR3 totals 14 residues. Trimming took 8 bases from V and 4 from J, leaving 14 bases between them. Germline loops: CDR1 LNHDA, CDR2 SQIVND (reference sequence). CDR3 DNA: TGTGCCAGTTTACCGGGACATTTCACCGGGGAGCTGTTTTTT. Protein sequence: CASLPGHFTGELFF. Full variable domain (missing parts from reference TRBV19 and TRBJ2-2): DGGITQSPKYLFRKEGQNVTLSCEQNLNHDAMYWYRQDPGQGLRLIYYSQIVNDFQKGDIAEGYSVSREKKESFPLTVTSAQKNPTAFYLCASLPGHFTGELFFGEGSRLTVL.

This rearrangement joins TRBV6-1 to TRBJ1-1; the D is unclear. The CDR3 contains 15 residues. V was trimmed by 7 bases and J by 4 bases, leaving 19 bases between them. Per the germline V gene, CDR1 is MNHNS and CDR2 is SASEGT. Here the CDR3 reads CASIGSHPRSTEAFF. The CDR3 DNA follows: TGTGCCAGCATAGGGTCACATCCCCGGTCCACTGAAGCTTTCTTT.

The V gene is TRBV18, the J gene TRBJ1-2; D is possibly TRBD1 (5 bases). Trimming took off 3 bases at V and 8 bases at J, with 22 bases between the two ends. CDR3 size: 16 residues. Germline CDR1 reads KGHSH; CDR2 reads LQKENI. The CDR3 sequence: CASSPYEPGDGAGYTF. DNA for the CDR3: TGTGCCAGCTCACCTTACGAACCTGGGGACGGAGCGGGCTACACCTTC.

The J gene is TRBJ2-1, the V gene TRBV7-3; 10 bases fit TRBD2. Germline values: CDR1 SGHTA, CDR2 FQGTGA. J was trimmed by 0 bases and V by 5 bases; bases with no gene match: 10. The CDR3 covers 18 residues. The CDR3 protein is CASSPFTLAGSSYNEQFF. In nucleotides, the CDR3 is TGTGCCAGCAGCCCCTTTACACTAGCGGGAAGCTCCTACAATGAGCAGTTCTTC.

The rearrangement joins TRBV4-3 to TRBJ2-1; D is uncertain. The CDR3 contains 14 residues. The V end lost 1 base, the J end lost 9 bases, and 13 bases lay between the germline ends. Germline V gene data show CDR1 as LGHNA and CDR2 as YSLEER. Written as DNA, the CDR3 is TGCGCCAGCAGCCAAGTGTTGGGTAACGTTGAGCAGTTCTTC. Translated: CASSQVLGNVEQFF.

This chain links TRBV30 with TRBJ2-7, with 8 nucleotides matching TRBD1. The junction had 4 bases not matched to a gene; V was cut back by 4 bases and J by 2 bases. The CDR3 consists of 13 residues. Germline CDR1 and CDR2: GTSNPN and SVGIG (reference sequence). The CDR3: CAWTTGVTYEQYF. CDR3 sequence (DNA): TGTGCCTGGACGACAGGGGTAACCTACGAGCAGTACTTC.